This record looks at one TCR beta chain sequence and its context. Its antigen is not identified. The entry originates in a study of radiation and T cells in renal cell carcinoma. Looking at the study overall: Nephrectomy followed 15 Gy stereotactic body radiation by 4 weeks. Study observations and caveats: Pretreatment tumor biopsies were lacking, so baseline clonotypes are unknown.

Time point described: blood 2 weeks post-SBRT. Treatment denoted: 15 Gy SBRT to primary tumor, nephrectomy 4 weeks later. This renal cell carcinoma was of the clear cell type. Between the trimmed V and J ends, which lost 1 base and 1 base, there was a span of 7 bases. Germline CDR1 is LGHNT and CDR2 is FRNRAP. This CDR3 is 14 amino acids long. Assay used: immunoSEQ multiplex PCR; TCRdb lists only in-frame clones, some missing. The sample consists of just under 80,000 clones, 80% to 90% of them appearing once. The sequence came from a woman between 45 and 60 years old with renal cell carcinoma. The rearrangement uses TRBV12-5 and TRBJ2-5, with D unresolved. The source was blood, collected from a patient whose treatment included radiotherapy and nephrectomy. In DNA, the CDR3 is TGTGCTAGTGGTTTGGGACACTTCCAAGAGACCCAGTACTTC. Protein product: CASGLGHFQETQYF. The entire variable domain, with the rest obtained from reference TRBV12-5 and TRBJ2-5, is as follows: DARVTQTPRHKVTEMGQEVTMRCQPILGHNTVFWYRQTMMQGLELLAYFRNRAPLDDSGMPKDRFSAEMPDATLATLKIQPSEPRDSAVYFCASGLGHFQETQYFGPGTRLLVL.